These 12 T cell receptor beta chains were sequenced from one sample in a study of T cell changes during pregnancy in multiple sclerosis. Using immunoSEQ multiplex PCR, the repertoire was profiled, and TCRdb retains in-frame clones only, with some absent. The sample yields around 80,000 clones, roughly 95% seen once. The starting material was peripheral blood, obtained in the second trimester of pregnancy. The receptors here all came from a female donor with multiple sclerosis, enrolled in a pregnancy study.

The chain joins TRBV18 to TRBJ1-1; 10 bases align to TRBD1. CDR1 and CDR2 (germline): KGHSH, LQKENI. Trimming removed 0 bases from V and 5 bases from J; junction bases left unmatched: 9. CDR3 size: 17 residues. CDR3 in amino acids: CASSPPGQGHVATEAFF. CDR3 DNA sequence: TGTGCCAGCTCACCACCGGGACAGGGGCATGTGGCGACTGAAGCTTTCTTT.

The V gene is TRBV5-8, the J gene TRBJ1-1; D gene unclear. Trimming removed 7 bases from V and 4 bases from J, with 14 bases in between. In germline, CDR1 is SGHTS, CDR2 YDEGEE. CDR3 length: 13 amino acids. The CDR3 nucleotides read TGTGCCAGCGTGGAGGGAAGGAGCACTGAAGCTTTCTTT. It yields the protein CASVEGRSTEAFF.

This chain connects TRBV13 to TRBJ2-2; 8 bases line up with TRBD1. Germline CDR1 reads PRHDT; CDR2 reads FYEKMQ (reference sequence). V lost 0 bases and J lost 6; bases outside the gene matches: 0. This CDR3 is built from 14 residues. Here the CDR3 reads CASSLGRGPGELFF. CDR3 in DNA: TGTGCCAGCAGCTTAGGCAGGGGGCCCGGGGAGCTGTTTTTT.

This sequence joins TRBV7-9 and TRBJ1-4, with 7 bases lining up with TRBD1. Germline trimming cut 4 bases from V and 4 bases from J; bases unmatched to any gene: 9. The germline V gene encodes CDR1 SEHNR and CDR2 FQNEAQ (reference sequence). There are 16 residues in the CDR3. The CDR3 spells CASSSRQGPDNEKLFF. The CDR3 nucleotides read TGTGCCAGCAGCTCTCGACAGGGTCCAGATAATGAAAAACTGTTTTTT.

This chain links TRBV28 with TRBJ2-7, with a tentative D call TRBD2 (6 bases). V was pared by 2 bases and J by 5 bases, with 22 bases between. The CDR3 consists of 17 residues. CDR1 is MDHEN and CDR2 is SYDVKM in the germline V gene. The CDR3 DNA is TGTGCCAGCAGTTTAATTCTGCCGCAGAGGGGAGGCCACGAGCAGTACTTC. The encoded protein is CASSLILPQRGGHEQYF.

The chain carries TRBV5-1 and TRBJ2-1; 10 bases line up with TRBD2. Per the germline V gene, CDR1 is SGHRS and CDR2 is YFSETQ. The V segment lost 7 bases and the J segment 5 bases; nucleotides outside the gene matches: 6. The CDR3 is 14 residues long. For the CDR3, the DNA is TGCGCCAGCCGTTGGACTAGCGGAGACAATGAGCAGTTCTTC. Protein: CASRWTSGDNEQFF.

The J gene is TRBJ2-7, the V gene TRBV7-9, with D perhaps TRBD2 (6 bases). Germline lookup yields CDR1 SEHNR and CDR2 FQNEAQ (reference sequence). Trimming took 2 bases from V and 5 from J, leaving 22 bases between them. The CDR3 is 17 residues long. CDR3 DNA sequence: TGTGCCAGCAGCTTAAGGTCAAGCGGGCTAGTCAGCGACGAGCAGTACTTC. Protein sequence: CASSLRSSGLVSDEQYF.

This chain uses TRBV7-9 with TRBJ2-5, with 8 bases lining up with TRBD2. The CDR3 runs to 14 residues. V lost 5 bases to trimming and J lost 0 bases; unmatched junction nucleotides: 2. Germline CDR1 and CDR2: SEHNR and FQNEAQ (reference sequence). The CDR3 DNA follows: TGTGCCAGCAGCGCGGGGGGATACCAAGAGACCCAGTACTTC. It codes for CASSAGGYQETQYF.

The sample holds one count of this clone. The V call is TRBV15, the J call TRBJ1-4; perhaps TRBD1 as D (5 bases). CDR1 and CDR2 (germline): LNHNV, YYDKDF (reference sequence). V was clipped by 9 bases and J by 8 bases, with 16 bases between them. The CDR3 sequence is 13 residues long. The CDR3 loop is CATRDSTREKLFF. In DNA, the CDR3 is TGTGCCACTCGGGACTCAACGAGGGAAAAACTGTTTTTT.

This sequence joins TRBV6-1 and TRBJ1-2; 8 bases agree with TRBD1. J lost 2 bases, V lost 3 bases, and 8 bases had no gene match. CDR3 length equals 16 residues. Germline CDR1 and CDR2: MNHNS and SASEGT. This CDR3 reads CASSDWTGYKNYGYTF. The CDR3 DNA sequence: TGTGCCAGCAGTGATTGGACAGGGTATAAGAACTATGGCTACACCTTC.

V is TRBV7-3 and J is TRBJ1-1; D gene unclear. Looked up from germline, CDR1 is SGHTA and CDR2 is FQGTGA. V was pared by 0 bases and J by 1 base, with 9 bases between. There are 15 residues in the CDR3. As DNA, the CDR3 is TGTGCCAGCAGCTTAACGGGCAGGCAGAACACTGAAGCTTTCTTT. Translation: CASSLTGRQNTEAFF.

The V call is TRBV5-1, the J call TRBJ2-5, with 11 bases identical to TRBD1. Germline V gives CDR1 SGHRS, CDR2 YFSETQ. The length of the CDR3 is 16 residues. Germline trimming cut 1 base from V and 4 bases from J; bases unmatched to any gene: 6. Here the CDR3 DNA reads TGCGCCAGCAGCTTGACGGTCGGGACAGGGGGAGAGACCCAGTACTTC. It encodes CASSLTVGTGGETQYF.